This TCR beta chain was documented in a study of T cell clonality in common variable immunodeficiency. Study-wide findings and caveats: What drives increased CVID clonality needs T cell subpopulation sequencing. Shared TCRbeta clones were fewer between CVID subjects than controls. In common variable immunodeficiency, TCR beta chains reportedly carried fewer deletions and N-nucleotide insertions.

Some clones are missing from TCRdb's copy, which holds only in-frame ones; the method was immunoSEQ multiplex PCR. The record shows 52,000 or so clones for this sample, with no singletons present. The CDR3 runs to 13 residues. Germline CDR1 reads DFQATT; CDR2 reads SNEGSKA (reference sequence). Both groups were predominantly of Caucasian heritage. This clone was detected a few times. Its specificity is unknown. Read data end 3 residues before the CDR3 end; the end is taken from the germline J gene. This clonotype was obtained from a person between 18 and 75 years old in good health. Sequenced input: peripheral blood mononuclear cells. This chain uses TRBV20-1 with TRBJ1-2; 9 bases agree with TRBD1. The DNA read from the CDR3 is TGCAGTGCTGGGACAGGGCCATACAACGAC. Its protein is CSAGTGPYND. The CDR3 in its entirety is CSAGTGPYNDYTF.